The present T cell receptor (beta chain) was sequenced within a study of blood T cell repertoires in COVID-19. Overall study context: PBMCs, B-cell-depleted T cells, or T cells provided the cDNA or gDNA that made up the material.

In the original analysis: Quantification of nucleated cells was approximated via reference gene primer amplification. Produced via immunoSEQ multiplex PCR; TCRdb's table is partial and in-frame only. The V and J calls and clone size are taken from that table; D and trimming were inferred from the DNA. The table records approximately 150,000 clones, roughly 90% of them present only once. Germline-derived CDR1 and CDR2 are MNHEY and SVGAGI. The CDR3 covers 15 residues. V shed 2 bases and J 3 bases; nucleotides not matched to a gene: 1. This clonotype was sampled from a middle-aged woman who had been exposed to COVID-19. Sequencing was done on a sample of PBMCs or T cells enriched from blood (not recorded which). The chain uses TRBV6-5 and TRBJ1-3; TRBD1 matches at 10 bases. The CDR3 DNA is TGTGCCAGCAGTTACGGGACAGGGGTTGGAAACACCATATATTTT. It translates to CASSYGTGVGNTIYF.